These 11 T cell receptor beta chains originate from one sample sequenced in a study of control samples from healthy donors and cancer patients. Measured with immunoSEQ multiplex PCR; TCRdb has only the in-frame clones, and not every one. The sample contains some 160,000 clones, 90% to 95% of which appear only once. Sequencing was performed on blood. These receptors all stem from a woman between 35 and 50 years old in good health.

The count of this clone is one. The chain has TRBV5-1 and TRBJ1-1, with 9 positions matching TRBD1. With 4 bases clipped from V and 0 bases from J, the junction kept 7 bases outside the gene matches. CDR1 SGHRS and CDR2 YFSETQ come from the germline V gene. CDR3 length: 16 residues. CDR3 nucleotides: TGCGCCAGCAGCGGGACAGGGACGGTTCTGAACACTGAAGCTTTCTTT. Translation gives CASSGTGTVLNTEAFF.

V is TRBV14 and J is TRBJ1-6; a weak D match, TRBD1 (5 bases). Per the germline V gene, CDR1 is SGHDN and CDR2 is FVKESK. V lost 7 bases, J lost 12 bases, and 16 bases lay in between. This CDR3 contains 13 residues. The CDR3, as DNA: TGTGCCAGCACAGTTCAGGGCCGCGGACCCCTCCACTTT. This translates into CASTVQGRGPLHF.

This clone turned up a few times. The chain has TRBV6-1 and TRBJ1-5, with a possible D match to TRBD1 (5 bases). CDR1 is MNHNS, CDR2 SASEGT, per germline. The CDR3 covers 14 residues. Trimming left V 3 bases short and J 6 bases short, with 12 bases between. This chain's CDR3 is CASSDGQGPQPQHF. The CDR3 DNA follows: TGTGCCAGCAGTGATGGGCAGGGTCCTCAGCCCCAGCATTTT.

This rearrangement joins TRBV6-5 to TRBJ1-5, with 8 bases aligning to TRBD1. Unmatched junction bases numbered 5, after V lost 6 bases and J lost 1 base. The germline V gene encodes CDR1 MNHEY and CDR2 SVGAGI. The CDR3 loop spans 15 amino acids. Here the CDR3 reads CASRRDRGSNQPQHF. CDR3 coding DNA: TGTGCCAGCAGAAGAGACAGGGGCAGCAATCAGCCCCAGCATTTT.

Worth noting for this clone: Other DNA sequences within the sample encode an identical CDR3. This rearrangement joins TRBV29-1 to TRBJ1-1; 10 bases align to TRBD1. CDR3 size: 13 residues. V dropped 7 bases and J dropped 1; count of bases not matched to a gene: 3. Germline V CDR1 and CDR2: SQVTM, ANQGSEA. Here the CDR3 reads CSARTGGNTEAFF. CDR3 DNA: TGCAGCGCCAGGACAGGGGGGAACACTGAAGCTTTCTTT.

V usage is TRBV5-1 and J usage is TRBJ2-5; D possibly uses TRBD1 or TRBD2 (5 bases each). The CDR3 is 13 residues long. Deletions cut 7 bases from V and 0 bases from J, with 10 bases between. Germline loops: CDR1 SGHRS, CDR2 YFSETQ. Here the CDR3 reads CASRDVYQETQYF. For the CDR3, the DNA is TGCGCCAGCCGGGACGTCTACCAAGAGACCCAGTACTTC.

This clone appeared a few times. The chain joins TRBV7-9 to TRBJ2-7, with TRBD1 matching over 7 bases. The CDR3 extends over 13 amino acids. V lost 8 bases and J lost 0; bases outside the gene matches: 4. Germline CDR1 and CDR2: SEHNR and FQNEAQ (reference sequence). In nucleotides, the CDR3 is TGTGCCAGCTCGACAGGGAGCTCCTACGAGCAGTACTTC. This gives the protein CASSTGSSYEQYF.

The CDR3 DNA is TGTGCCAGCAGGGGACGGCGGTCTCCTGAAGCTTTCTTT. Protein: CASRGRRSPEAFF. The rearrangement uses TRBV12-3 or TRBV12-4 and TRBJ1-1; a weak D match, TRBD1 (5 bases). Trimming took 6 bases from V and 6 from J, leaving 14 bases between them. The CDR3 runs 13 residues.

The chain couples TRBV6-2 or TRBV6-3 to TRBJ2-1, with D possibly TRBD2 on 6 matching bases. The V gene lost 2 bases and the J gene lost 7 bases, with 15 bases spanning the gap. Per the germline V gene, CDR1 is MNHEY and CDR2 is SVGEGT. The CDR3 totals 15 residues. The CDR3 coding sequence is TGTGCCAGCAGTTACGGGGACTCAGGTAGGAATGAGCAGTTCTTC. Amino acid sequence: CASSYGDSGRNEQFF.

The CDR3 bases are TGTGCCAGCAGCCTCACTAGCGGGAGGGCCAGTGAGCAGTTCTTC. This codes for CASSLTSGRASEQFF. The rearrangement joins TRBV6-5 to TRBJ2-1; 13 bases are a match to TRBD2. The germline gives CDR1 MNHEY, CDR2 SVGAGI. The CDR3 extends over 15 amino acids. Trimming took 6 bases from V and 9 from J; bases not matched to a gene: 8.

CDR3 in amino acids: CASSPSASSYNEQFF. The CDR3 DNA sequence: TGTGCCAGCAGCCCTAGCGCCTCTTCCTACAATGAGCAGTTCTTC. The chain links TRBV11-2 to TRBJ2-1; tentative D call: TRBD2 (6 bases). V was pared by 5 bases and J by 1 base, with 12 bases between. This CDR3 spans 15 amino acids. Germline V gives CDR1 SGHAT, CDR2 FQNNGV.